Each of the 3 T cell receptor beta chains below was sequenced from the same sample in a study of blood T cell repertoires in COVID-19. Profiled with immunoSEQ multiplex PCR; TCRdb holds only in-frame clones, not every one. Among about 240,000 clones listed, around three quarters were seen once. The sequenced sample was peripheral blood. These receptors originate from a woman older than 75 with acute or convalescent COVID-19.

The chain combines TRBV5-1 with TRBJ2-1; no clear D gene. The length of the CDR3 is 13 residues. CDR1 is SGHRS, CDR2 YFSETQ, per germline. V was trimmed by 1 base and J by 4 bases, leaving 6 bases between them. The CDR3 loop is CASSLSKYNEQFF. The DNA for the CDR3 is TGCGCCAGCAGCTTGTCCAAATACAATGAGCAGTTCTTC.

The chain employs TRBV28 and TRBJ1-2; the D is unclear. The CDR3 is 13 residues long. Looked up from germline, CDR1 is MDHEN and CDR2 is SYDVKM. V was cut by 3 bases and J by 6 bases, with 11 bases left in between. CDR3 region: CASSFRLTHGYTF. CDR3 sequence (DNA): TGTGCCAGCAGTTTCCGACTGACGCATGGCTACACCTTC.

This chain links TRBV11-2 with TRBJ1-4; no clear D gene. Germline V gene lookup returns CDR1 SGHAT and CDR2 FQNNGV. This CDR3 contains 13 residues. The V gene lost 3 bases and the J gene lost 8 bases, with 10 bases spanning the gap. The CDR3 sequence is CASSFGLTEKLFF. The CDR3 DNA sequence: TGTGCCAGCAGCTTCGGATTGACAGAAAAACTGTTTTTT.